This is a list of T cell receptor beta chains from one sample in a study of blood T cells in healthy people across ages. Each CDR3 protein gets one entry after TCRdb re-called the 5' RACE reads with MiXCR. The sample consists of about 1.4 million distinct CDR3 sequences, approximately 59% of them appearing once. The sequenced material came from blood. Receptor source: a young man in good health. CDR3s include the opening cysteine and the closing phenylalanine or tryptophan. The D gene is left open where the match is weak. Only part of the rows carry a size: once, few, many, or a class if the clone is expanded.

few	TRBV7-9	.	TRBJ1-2	CASSLEGGAGYTF	TGTGCCAGCAGCTTAGAGGGGGGGGCTGGCTACACCTTC
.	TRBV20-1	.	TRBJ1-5	CSAREIGTQVPQHF	TGCAGTGCTAGAGAGATAGGGACCCAGGTCCCCCAGCATTTT
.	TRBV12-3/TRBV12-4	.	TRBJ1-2	CASNRDGAYGYTF	TGTGCCAGCAACCGGGACGGGGCCTATGGCTACACCTTC
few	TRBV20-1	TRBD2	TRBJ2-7	CSARDPGTSGAPYEQYF	TGCAGTGCTAGAGACCCCGGGACTAGCGGGGCACCCTACGAGCAGTACTTC
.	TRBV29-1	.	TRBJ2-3	CSVEGLGTSTDTQYF	TGCAGCGTTGAAGGGTTGGGCACTAGCACAGATACGCAGTATTTT
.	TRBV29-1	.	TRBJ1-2	CSVAPQGRIGYTF	TGCAGCGTTGCCCCCCAGGGGAGGATTGGCTACACCTTC
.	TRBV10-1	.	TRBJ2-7	CASSESGKALGSAGRSTYEQYF	TGCGCCAGCAGTGAGTCCGGAAAGGCCCTGGGTTCGGCAGGCAGATCGACCTACGAGCAGTACTTC
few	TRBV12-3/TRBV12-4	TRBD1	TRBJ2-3	CASSATGARPDTQYF	TGTGCCAGCAGTGCGACAGGGGCACGACCAGATACGCAGTATTTT
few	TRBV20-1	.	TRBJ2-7	CSARSYRGLPYEQYF	TGCAGTGCTAGATCATACAGGGGACTTCCCTACGAGCAGTACTTC
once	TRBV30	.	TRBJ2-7	CAWDKNYEQYF	TGTGCCTGGGACAAAAACTACGAGCAGTACTTC
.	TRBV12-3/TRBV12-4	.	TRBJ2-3	CASSLTGRETDTQYF	TGTGCCAGCAGTTTAACGGGCAGGGAGACAGATACGCAGTATTTT
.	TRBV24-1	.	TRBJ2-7	CATSYGYEQYF	TGTGCCACCAGTTACGGTTACGAGCAGTACTTC
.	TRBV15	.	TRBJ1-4	CATSRDNEQATNEKLFF	TGTGCCACCAGCAGAGATAACGAGCAGGCAACTAATGAAAAACTGTTTTTT
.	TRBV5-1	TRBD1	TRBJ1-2	CASSLAARDREDYGYTF	TGCGCCAGCAGCTTGGCCGCCCGGGACAGGGAAGACTATGGCTACACCTTC
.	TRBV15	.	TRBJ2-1	CATSSMGGAGEQFF	TGTGCCACCAGCTCGATGGGGGGAGCGGGTGAGCAGTTCTTC
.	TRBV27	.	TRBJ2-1	CASTRGGPSGSEQFF	TGTGCCAGCACACGAGGGGGGCCATCCGGGAGTGAGCAGTTCTTC
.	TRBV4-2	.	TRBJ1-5	CASSPTVLSNQPQHF	TGTGCCAGCAGCCCGACGGTCCTGAGCAATCAGCCCCAGCATTTT
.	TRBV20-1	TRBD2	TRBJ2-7	CSASVGGGGTGPYNEQYF	TGCAGTGCTTCGGTCGGCGGGGGAGGCACCGGGCCCTACAATGAGCAGTACTTC
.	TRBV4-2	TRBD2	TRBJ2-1	CASSRHAGTSGPYNEQFF	TGTGCCAGCAGCCGACACGCCGGGACTAGCGGGCCTTACAATGAGCAGTTCTTC
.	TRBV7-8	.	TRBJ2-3	CASSPWGPTDTQYF	TGTGCCAGCAGCCCCTGGGGCCCCACAGATACGCAGTATTTT
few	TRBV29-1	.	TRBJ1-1	CSVALGDTEAFF	TGCAGCGTCGCCCTGGGGGACACTGAAGCTTTCTTT
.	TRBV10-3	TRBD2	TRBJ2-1	CAIRTYPFGSGTTSYNEQFF	TGCGCCATCAGGACGTACCCCTTCGGTAGCGGGACTACCTCCTACAATGAGCAGTTCTTC
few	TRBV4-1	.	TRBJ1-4	CASSQAWGEKLFF	TGCGCCAGCAGCCAAGCTTGGGGTGAAAAACTGTTTTTT
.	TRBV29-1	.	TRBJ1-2	CSVGQTVGLTREPYGYTF	TGCAGCGTTGGCCAAACCGTAGGTCTAACCCGCGAACCATATGGCTACACCTTC
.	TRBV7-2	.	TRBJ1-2	CASSSPNLGRYGYTF	TGTGCCAGCAGCTCCCCGAATCTGGGGAGGTATGGCTACACCTTC
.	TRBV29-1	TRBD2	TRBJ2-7	CSVEGGSSGSQEAQYF	TGCAGCGTTGAGGGGGGGTCTAGCGGGAGTCAAGAGGCCCAGTACTTC
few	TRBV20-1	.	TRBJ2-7	CSARDPGYEQYF	TGCAGTGCTAGAGATCCCGGGTACGAGCAGTACTTC
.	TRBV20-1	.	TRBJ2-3	CSARDFQARAPDTQYF	TGCAGTGCTAGAGATTTCCAAGCGAGAGCCCCAGATACGCAGTATTTT
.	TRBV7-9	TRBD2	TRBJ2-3	CASSFGRGGSTDTQYF	TGTGCCAGCAGCTTTGGGCGGGGGGGGAGCACAGATACGCAGTATTTT
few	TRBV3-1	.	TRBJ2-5	CASSQGIETQYF	TGTGCCAGCAGCCAAGGGATCGAGACCCAGTACTTC
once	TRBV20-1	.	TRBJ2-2	CSARGAYTGELFF	TGCAGTGCTAGAGGGGCCTACACCGGGGAGCTGTTTTTT
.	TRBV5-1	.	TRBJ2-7	CASSEEGQPNNEQYF	TGCGCCAGCAGCGAGGAAGGACAGCCAAACAATGAGCAGTACTTC
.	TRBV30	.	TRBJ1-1	CAWSVAGAREAFF	TGTGCCTGGAGTGTTGCGGGAGCTCGTGAAGCTTTCTTT
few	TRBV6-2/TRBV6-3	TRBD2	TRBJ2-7	CASSYSSRAGENEQYF	TGTGCCAGCAGTTACTCCTCCCGAGCGGGAGAAAACGAGCAGTACTTC
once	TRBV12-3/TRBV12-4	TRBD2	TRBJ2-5	CASSQTTSGGETQYF	TGTGCCAGCAGTCAGACGACTAGCGGGGGGGAGACCCAGTACTTC
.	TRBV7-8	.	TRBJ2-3	CASRLGSYSADSTDTQYF	TGTGCCAGCAGGCTAGGGTCCTATAGCGCCGACAGCACAGATACGCAGTATTTT
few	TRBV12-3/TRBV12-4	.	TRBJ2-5	CASSLKQLQETQYF	TGTGCCAGCAGTTTAAAACAGCTCCAAGAGACCCAGTACTTC
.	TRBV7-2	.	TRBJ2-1	CASSLWSNNEQFF	TGTGCCAGCAGCTTGTGGTCTAACAATGAGCAGTTCTTC